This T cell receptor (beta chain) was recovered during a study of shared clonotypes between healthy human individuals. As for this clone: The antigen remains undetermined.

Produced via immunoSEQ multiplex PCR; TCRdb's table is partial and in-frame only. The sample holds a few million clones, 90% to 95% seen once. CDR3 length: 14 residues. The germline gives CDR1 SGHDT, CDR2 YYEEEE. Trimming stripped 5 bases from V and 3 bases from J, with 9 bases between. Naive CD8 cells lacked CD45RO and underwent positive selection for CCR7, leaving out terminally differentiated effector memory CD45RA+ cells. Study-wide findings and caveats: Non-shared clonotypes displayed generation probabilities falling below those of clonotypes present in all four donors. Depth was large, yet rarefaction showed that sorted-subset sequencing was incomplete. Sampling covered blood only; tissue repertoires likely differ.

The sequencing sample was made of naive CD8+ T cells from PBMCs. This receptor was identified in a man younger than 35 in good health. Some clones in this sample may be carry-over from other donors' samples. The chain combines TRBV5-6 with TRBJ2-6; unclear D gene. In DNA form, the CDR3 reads TGTGCCAGCAGAACCGTAGGTGGGGCCAACGTCCTGACTTTC. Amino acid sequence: CASRTVGGANVLTF.